What follows is one TCR beta chain and its context. The data belong to a study of technical replicates of blood from several donors. Germline V gene lookup returns CDR1 SEHNR and CDR2 FQNEAQ (reference sequence). The V segment lost 1 base and the J segment 0 bases; nucleotides outside the gene matches: 9. The CDR3 covers 17 residues. Method: immunoSEQ multiplex PCR; TCRdb's copy keeps in-frame clones and lacks some. Of about 70,000 clones listed, about 94% are singletons. Sequencing was carried out using T cells isolated from PBMCs. The sequence came from a human donor in good health. The chain is built from TRBV7-9 and TRBJ2-7, with TRBD2 matching 7 bases. The CDR3 nucleotides read TGTGCCAGCAGCTTAGAAGTTGTGGCTAGCGGCTCCTACGAGCAGTACTTC. Translated, it gives CASSLEVVASGSYEQYF.